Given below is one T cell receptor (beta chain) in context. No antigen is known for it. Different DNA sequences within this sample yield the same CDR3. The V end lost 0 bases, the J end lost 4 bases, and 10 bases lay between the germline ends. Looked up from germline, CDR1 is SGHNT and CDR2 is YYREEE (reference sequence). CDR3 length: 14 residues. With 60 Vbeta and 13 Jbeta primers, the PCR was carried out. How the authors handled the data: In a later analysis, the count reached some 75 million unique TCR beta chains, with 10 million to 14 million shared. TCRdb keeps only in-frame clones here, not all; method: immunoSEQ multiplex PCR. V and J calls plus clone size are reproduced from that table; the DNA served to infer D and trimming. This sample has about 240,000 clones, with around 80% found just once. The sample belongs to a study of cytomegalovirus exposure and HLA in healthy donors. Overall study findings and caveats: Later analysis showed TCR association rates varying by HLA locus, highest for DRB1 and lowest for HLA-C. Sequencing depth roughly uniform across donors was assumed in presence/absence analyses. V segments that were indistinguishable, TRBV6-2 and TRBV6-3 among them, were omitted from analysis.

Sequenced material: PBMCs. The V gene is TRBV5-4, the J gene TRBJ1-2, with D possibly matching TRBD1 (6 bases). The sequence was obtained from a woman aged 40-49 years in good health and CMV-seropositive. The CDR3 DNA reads TGTGCCAGCAGCTTGGGGCAGGGGATCTATGGCTACACCTTC. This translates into CASSLGQGIYGYTF.